These 23 T cell receptor beta chains originate from one sample sequenced in a study of shared clonotypes between healthy human individuals. Produced via immunoSEQ multiplex PCR; TCRdb's table is partial and in-frame only. The sample includes about 1.1 million clones, 75% to 85% seen only once; the top ten take around 0.47%. The sequencing input was memory CD4+ T cells from PBMCs. Subset indicated: CD45RA-negative fraction. All receptors come from a man aged 18 to 29 in good health. Some clones in this sample may be carry-over from other donors' samples.

Comments on this clone: One junction end does not reproduce the germline sequence, and a read error may be involved. The chain employs TRBV28 and TRBJ2-1; 9 positions match TRBD1. CDR3 length: 17 residues. Germline V gene data show CDR1 as MDHEN and CDR2 as SYDVKM. The CDR3 sequence: CANSPLFGTGFYNEQFF. The CDR3, as DNA: TGTGCCAACAGTCCGCTCTTCGGGACAGGGTTCTACAATGAGCAGTTCTTC. Based on the CDR3 plus reference TRBV28 and TRBJ2-1, the full variable domain is DVKVTQSSRYLVKRTGEKVFLECVQDMDHENMFWYRQDPGLGLRLIYFSYDVKMKEKGDIPEGYSVSREKKERFSLILESASTNQTSMYLCANSPLFGTGFYNEQFFGPGTRLTVL.

This clone was recorded many times. The gene calls are TRBV6-5 and TRBJ1-1; 9 bases map to TRBD1. V lost 5 bases to trimming and J lost 6 bases; unmatched junction nucleotides: 10. From germline, CDR1 is MNHEY and CDR2 SVGAGI. This CDR3 region has 15 residues. Here the CDR3 DNA reads TGTGCCAGCAGTACTTCAACAGGGGGCTGGCCTGAAGCTTTCTTT. Amino acid sequence: CASSTSTGGWPEAFF.

The chain links TRBV29-1 to TRBJ1-5; D not resolved. This CDR3 region has 12 residues. Germline V CDR1 and CDR2: SQVTM, ANQGSEA. Trimming cost V 8 bases and J 7 bases, with 15 bases left between them. For the CDR3, the DNA is TGCAGCCCGCGGAGGTGCATACAGCCCCAGCATTTT. This encodes CSPRRCIQPQHF.

The rearrangement links TRBV6-5 to TRBJ2-5; TRBD1 might be the D (6 bases). This CDR3 is built from 14 residues. Per the germline V gene, CDR1 is MNHEY and CDR2 is SVGAGI. V dropped 5 bases and J dropped 7 bases, with 17 bases sitting between them. This CDR3 reads CASSGDIEDPTQYF. DNA for the CDR3: TGTGCCAGCAGTGGGGACATCGAAGACCCGACCCAGTACTTC.

The CDR3 sequence is CASSFYGGSGETQYF. The DNA of the CDR3 is TGTGCCAGCAGCTTTTATGGCGGGAGTGGCGAGACCCAGTACTTC. This rearrangement joins TRBV13 to TRBJ2-5; 7 bases line up with TRBD2. The J segment lost 5 bases and the V segment lost 3 bases, leaving 9 bases of the junction unmatched. This CDR3 has 15 amino acids. CDR1 is PRHDT and CDR2 is FYEKMQ in the germline V gene (reference sequence).

As to this clone: Other DNA sequences in this specimen translate into the identical CDR3. This chain uses TRBV9 with TRBJ2-5, with 9 bases identical to TRBD1. Germline values: CDR1 SGDLS, CDR2 YYNGEE. The J segment lost 5 bases and the V segment lost 0 bases, leaving 2 bases of the junction unmatched. The CDR3 runs 14 residues. For the CDR3, the DNA is TGTGCCAGCAGCGTAGGGACAGGGGAGGAGACCCAGTACTTC. Protein: CASSVGTGEETQYF.

The genes are TRBV2 and TRBJ1-3, with D unresolved. Looked up from germline, CDR1 is SNHLY and CDR2 is FYNNEI. The V gene lost 8 bases and the J gene lost 1 base, with 15 bases spanning the gap. The CDR3 runs 15 residues. DNA for the CDR3: TGTGCCAGCCCTGGTTTTTGGAGTTCTGGAAACACCATATATTTT. Protein: CASPGFWSSGNTIYF. Complete variable domain (other parts from reference TRBV2 and TRBJ1-3): EPEVTQTPSHQVTQMGQEVILRCVPISNHLYFYWYRQILGQKVEFLVSFYNNEISEKSEIFDDQFSVERPDGSNFTLKIRSTKLEDSAMYFCASPGFWSSGNTIYFGEGSWLTVV.

This clone was seen only a few times. The chain has TRBV28 and TRBJ1-5; D remains ambiguous. CDR1 is MDHEN, CDR2 SYDVKM, per germline. The CDR3 runs 17 residues. Trimming removed 5 bases from V and 0 bases from J, with 17 bases in between. In nucleotides, the CDR3 is TGTGCCAGCAGTCCCTCTCTTATCGTCTATAGCAATCAGCCCCAGCATTTT. Amino acid sequence: CASSPSLIVYSNQPQHF.

The chain has TRBV25-1 and TRBJ2-5; 10 bases align to TRBD2. CDR3 size: 15 residues. Germline loops: CDR1 MGHDK, CDR2 SYGVNS. The V segment lost 6 bases and the J segment 5 bases; nucleotides outside the gene matches: 9. The CDR3 DNA is TGTGCCAGCAGCCCGACCCTAGCGGGAGTTGAGACCCAGTACTTC. Its translation is CASSPTLAGVETQYF.

This clone came up once. This chain links TRBV27 with TRBJ1-5, with D perhaps TRBD1 (5 bases). The V end lost 10 bases, the J end lost 4 bases, and 17 bases lay between the germline ends. CDR3 length: 14 residues. From germline, CDR1 is MNHEY and CDR2 SMNVEV (reference sequence). The CDR3: CANRDGTSNQPQHF. The DNA of the CDR3 is TGTGCCAATCGGGACGGGACTTCGAATCAGCCCCAGCATTTT.

This clone was observed a single time. Written as DNA, the CDR3 is TGCGCCAGCAGCCAAGTTTCAGGCTCTGGGGCCAACGTCCTGACTTTC. It yields the protein CASSQVSGSGANVLTF. This chain uses TRBV4-3 with TRBJ2-6, with no clear D. CDR3 size: 16 residues. Germline CDR1 is LGHNA and CDR2 is YSLEER. Trimming removed 1 base from V and 0 bases from J, with 7 bases in between.

The chain uses TRBV5-1 and TRBJ2-2; 12 nucleotides align to TRBD1. V shed 7 bases, J shed 4 bases, and the junction held 11 bases outside the gene matches. This CDR3 spans 17 amino acids. Germline assignment: CDR1 SGHRS and CDR2 YFSETQ. The CDR3: CASYGDRGRFGTGELFF. CDR3 sequence (DNA): TGCGCCAGCTATGGGGACAGGGGGCGATTCGGCACCGGGGAGCTGTTTTTT.

The CDR3 bases are TGTGCCAGCAGCTTGGCCGGAGGGCCTTCCACGGGTGGGGGCACGCAGTATTTT. This translates into CASSLAGGPSTGGGTQYF. The chain employs TRBV5-4 and TRBJ2-3; D possibly uses TRBD1 or TRBD2 (6 bases each). This CDR3 has 18 residues. The V gene lost 0 bases and the J gene lost 9 bases, with 26 bases spanning the gap. Germline CDR1 reads SGHNT; CDR2 reads YYREEE (reference sequence).

J is TRBJ2-2 and V is TRBV7-2; a possible D gene is TRBD2 (5 bases). The CDR3 consists of 18 residues. Trimming shortened V by 8 bases and J by 4 bases, and 26 bases separated the two germline ends. Germline lookup yields CDR1 SGHTA and CDR2 FQGNSA. CDR3 in amino acids: CASGPTWRGGAGTGELFF. The CDR3 DNA reads TGTGCCAGCGGGCCAACTTGGCGCGGAGGTGCTGGCACCGGGGAGCTGTTTTTT.

The CDR3 coding sequence is TGTGCCAGCAGTTTAAGGGTCGGTGGGAGGCCCGGTACGCAGTATTTT. This encodes CASSLRVGGRPGTQYF. The chain combines TRBV28 with TRBJ2-3, with D perhaps matching TRBD2 (6 bases). Trimming cost V 2 bases and J 8 bases, with 20 bases left between them. The CDR3 spans 16 residues. CDR1 and CDR2 (germline): MDHEN, SYDVKM. The variable domain in full, with the rest retrieved from reference TRBV28 and TRBJ2-3, is DVKVTQSSRYLVKRTGEKVFLECVQDMDHENMFWYRQDPGLGLRLIYFSYDVKMKEKGDIPEGYSVSREKKERFSLILESASTNQTSMYLCASSLRVGGRPGTQYFGPGTRLTVL.

V is TRBV2 and J is TRBJ2-4, with D perhaps TRBD1 (6 bases). CDR3 length equals 15 residues. Germline assignment: CDR1 SNHLY and CDR2 FYNNEI. With 6 bases removed from V and 0 bases from J, the gap between germline ends came to 12 bases. This CDR3 reads CASSHRDIAKNIQYF. CDR3 nucleotides: TGTGCCAGCAGCCACAGGGATATAGCCAAAAACATTCAGTACTTC.

The chain has TRBV27 and TRBJ1-2; tentatively, D is TRBD1 (5 bases). This CDR3 is 14 amino acids long. V lost 0 bases, J lost 8 bases, and 13 bases lay in between. From germline, CDR1 is MNHEY and CDR2 SMNVEV (reference sequence). CDR3 sequence: CASSLSGGSKGYTF. CDR3 bases: TGTGCCAGCAGTTTATCGGGGGGGTCGAAGGGCTACACCTTC.

This chain connects TRBV27 to TRBJ2-7, with D hard to call. The germline V gene has CDR1 MNHEY and CDR2 SMNVEV (reference sequence). Trimming stripped 4 bases from V and 0 bases from J, with 13 bases between. The CDR3 has 15 residues. In DNA form, the CDR3 reads TGTGCCAGCAGTTCGACGGCCGCTGTCTCCTACGAGCAGTACTTC. As protein: CASSSTAAVSYEQYF.

This rearrangement joins TRBV5-1 to TRBJ1-1; D perhaps matches TRBD1 (5 bases). V gave up 0 bases and J gave up 3 bases, with 12 bases separating them. The CDR3 has 15 amino acids. Germline CDR1 SGHRS, CDR2 YFSETQ. CDR3 amino acids: CASSLARGGDTEAFF. In nucleotides, the CDR3 is TGCGCCAGCAGCTTGGCCCGGGGAGGGGACACTGAAGCTTTCTTT.

The chain combines TRBV7-9 with TRBJ2-1, with TRBD2 identical over 9 bases. The CDR3 sequence is 16 residues long. Trimming at V came to 5 bases and at J to 5 bases, leaving 10 bases not matched to a gene. Germline V gene sequence: CDR1 SEHNR, CDR2 FQNEAQ (reference sequence). The DNA for the CDR3 is TGTGCCAGCAGCCCGGCCCGGACTAGCGTAAACAATGAGCAGTTCTTC. Translated, it gives CASSPARTSVNNEQFF.

The rearrangement uses TRBV7-9 and TRBJ1-3, with TRBD1 matching over 10 bases. The CDR3 runs to 15 residues. J was trimmed by 4 bases and V by 5 bases; bases with no gene match: 5. The germline V gene has CDR1 SEHNR and CDR2 FQNEAQ (reference sequence). The CDR3 loop is CASSPRTGGGNTIYF. The CDR3 DNA reads TGTGCCAGCAGCCCCCGGACAGGGGGAGGAAACACCATATATTTT.

The CDR3 region is CASSLGGSGSYEQYF. The CDR3 DNA follows: TGTGCCAGCAGCTTAGGGGGTAGCGGGAGTTACGAGCAGTACTTC. This chain uses TRBV7-8 with TRBJ2-7, with 9 bases lining up with TRBD2. CDR3 size: 15 residues. The junction had 5 bases not matched to a gene; V was cut back by 1 base and J by 4 bases. The germline V gene encodes CDR1 SGHVS and CDR2 FQNEAQ.

V usage is TRBV6-6 and J usage is TRBJ1-2, with D maybe TRBD1 (6 bases). CDR3 length: 13 residues. Germline V gene sequence: CDR1 MNHNY, CDR2 SVGAGI (reference sequence). V was clipped by 4 bases and J by 4 bases, with 10 bases between them. The CDR3 is CASSSRDTYGYTF. CDR3 nucleotides: TGTGCCAGCAGTTCCCGGGACACCTATGGCTACACCTTC.